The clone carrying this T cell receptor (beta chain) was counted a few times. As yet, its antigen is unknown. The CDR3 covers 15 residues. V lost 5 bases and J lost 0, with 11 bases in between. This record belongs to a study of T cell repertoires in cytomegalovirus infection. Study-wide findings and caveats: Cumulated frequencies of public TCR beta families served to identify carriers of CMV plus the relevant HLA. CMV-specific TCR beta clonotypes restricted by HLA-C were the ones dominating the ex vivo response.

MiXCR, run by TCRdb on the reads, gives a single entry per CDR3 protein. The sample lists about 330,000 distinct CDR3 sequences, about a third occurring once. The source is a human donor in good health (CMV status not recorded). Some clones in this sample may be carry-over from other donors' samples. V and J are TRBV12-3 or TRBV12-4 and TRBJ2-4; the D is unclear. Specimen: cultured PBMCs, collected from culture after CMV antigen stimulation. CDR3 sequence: CASSPPLLAKNIQYF. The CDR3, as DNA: TGTGCCAGCAGTCCTCCTCTTTTAGCCAAAAACATTCAGTACTTC.